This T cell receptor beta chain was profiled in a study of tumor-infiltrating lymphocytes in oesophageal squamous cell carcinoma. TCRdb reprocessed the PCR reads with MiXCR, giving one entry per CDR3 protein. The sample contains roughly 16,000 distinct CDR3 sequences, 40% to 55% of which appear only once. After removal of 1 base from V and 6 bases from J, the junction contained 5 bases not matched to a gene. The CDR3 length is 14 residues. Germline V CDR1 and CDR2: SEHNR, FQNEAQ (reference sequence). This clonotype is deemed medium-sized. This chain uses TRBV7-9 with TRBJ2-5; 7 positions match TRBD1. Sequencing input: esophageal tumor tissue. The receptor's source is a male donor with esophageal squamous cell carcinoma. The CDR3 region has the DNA TGTGCCAGCAGCTTAGGCGCAGGGGGAAAGACCCAGTACTTC. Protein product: CASSLGAGGKTQYF.